This TCR beta chain originates from a study of blood T cell repertoires in COVID-19. Study details: The study drew acute and convalescent COVID-19 samples from the United States, Italy and Spain. T cells, B-cell-depleted T cells, or PBMCs provided the cDNA or gDNA that served as material.

Methods used by the authors: Reference gene primer amplification yielded estimated nucleated cell counts. The protocol was immunoSEQ multiplex PCR, while the TCRdb copy is restricted to in-frame clones and leaves out a portion. V and J calls and clone size are those listed in that table; D and trimming were worked out from the DNA. Of around 180,000 clones listed, around 67% are singletons. The CDR3 has 15 amino acids. With 0 bases removed from V and 2 bases from J, the gap between germline ends came to 11 bases. Germline CDR1 reads SGHRS; CDR2 reads YFSETQ. The sample consisted of peripheral blood. The sequence derives from an elderly woman with acute or convalescent COVID-19. The chain employs TRBV5-1 and TRBJ1-2; no reliable D call. The CDR3 sequence is CASSLDLGGNYGYTF. In DNA form, the CDR3 reads TGCGCCAGCAGCTTGGATCTTGGCGGGAACTATGGCTACACCTTC.